Many counts were recorded for the clone carrying this T cell receptor (beta chain). TCRdb analysed the 5' RACE reads with MiXCR anew, one entry per CDR3 protein. The sample yields 25,000 to 40,000 distinct CDR3 sequences, approximately 4.4% seen once. This sample is drawn from a study of early T cells in non-severe SARS-CoV-2 infection. Study in general: Alpha and beta chains were unpaired, from unsorted whole-blood bulk RNA.

CDR1 is MNHEY, CDR2 SMNVEV, per germline (reference sequence). Deletions cut 5 bases from V and 4 bases from J, with 15 bases between. The CDR3 consists of 15 residues. The clonotype comes from an adult who was a healthcare worker with PCR-confirmed SARS-CoV-2 infection or an uninfected control (not recorded which). Input material: whole blood. V and J are TRBV27 and TRBJ2-1; D might be TRBD1 or TRBD2, each matching 6 bases. CDR3: CASSLRGELYNEQFF. CDR3 nucleotide sequence: TGTGCCAGCAGTCTAAGGGGGGAGCTATACAATGAGCAGTTCTTC.